This T cell receptor beta chain derives from a study of blood T cell repertoires in COVID-19. Background on the study: Nucleic acid was either cDNA or gDNA, and it came from T cells, B-cell-depleted T cells, or PBMCs.

Profiling relied on immunoSEQ multiplex PCR, and the TCRdb table lists in-frame clones only, not all of them. The data hold around 70,000 clones, with 75% to 85% observed a single time. Losses at the gene ends were 3 bases for V and 3 bases for J; bases not matched to a gene: 6. The CDR3 totals 15 residues. Germline V gene sequence: CDR1 MNHNS, CDR2 SASEGT. This TCR came from an elderly man with acute or convalescent COVID-19. The sample consisted of peripheral blood. The chain is built from TRBV6-1 and TRBJ2-7, with 9 bases fitting TRBD1. CDR3 amino acids: CASSDPGTGFYEQYF. The CDR3, as DNA: TGTGCCAGCAGTGATCCCGGGACAGGGTTCTACGAGCAGTACTTC.